One sample yielded the 5 T cell receptor beta chains listed below, sequenced in a study of response to subunit inactivated influenza vaccine. In TCRdb, the RT-PCR reads were re-called with MiXCR into one record per CDR3 protein. This sample has about 500,000 distinct CDR3 sequences, with about 17% found just once. The starting material was CD4+ T cells sorted from PBMCs, obtained 23 months after vaccination. The receptors here all came from a man aged 50 to 75 who received an inactivated influenza vaccine.

This clonotype turned up a few times. V usage is TRBV4-3 and J usage is TRBJ1-2; D is ambiguous. CDR3 length equals 13 residues. Germline CDR1 reads LGHNA; CDR2 reads YSLEER. The V and J ends lost 0 bases and 7 bases respectively, with 9 bases between them. CDR3 region: CASSQDTTSGYTF. The CDR3 DNA follows: TGCGCCAGCAGCCAAGATACGACAAGTGGCTACACCTTC.

The table lists this clonotype with many counts. V and J are TRBV7-6 and TRBJ2-1; D not resolved. This CDR3 contains 12 residues. V lost 3 bases to trimming and J lost 7 bases, with 7 bases between them. CDR1 is SGHVS and CDR2 is FNYEAQ in the germline V gene. DNA for the CDR3: TGTGCCAGCAGCTTGAACCGGAATGAGCAGTTCTTC. It encodes CASSLNRNEQFF.

The V gene is TRBV2, the J gene TRBJ1-2, with D possibly TRBD1 on 5 matching bases. From germline, CDR1 is SNHLY and CDR2 FYNNEI. The V end was cut by 2 bases, the J end by 8 bases, with 15 bases between. The CDR3 is 14 amino acids. The CDR3 region is CASSETGQFYGYTF. In nucleotides, the CDR3 is TGTGCCAGCAGTGAAACCGGACAATTCTACGGCTACACCTTC. The whole variable domain, remainder taken from reference TRBV2 and TRBJ1-2, is EPEVTQTPSHQVTQMGQEVILRCVPISNHLYFYWYRQILGQKVEFLVSFYNNEISEKSEIFDDQFSVERPDGSNFTLKIRSTKLEDSAMYFCASSETGQFYGYTFGSGTRLTVV.

This rearrangement joins TRBV9 to TRBJ1-2, with a weak D call TRBD1 (5 bases). Per the germline V gene, CDR1 is SGDLS and CDR2 is YYNGEE. V was pared by 0 bases and J by 2 bases, with 11 bases between. This CDR3 contains 15 residues. CDR3 sequence: CASSVEPQGNYGYTF. The CDR3, as DNA: TGTGCCAGCAGCGTAGAGCCCCAGGGAAACTATGGCTACACCTTC.

The table lists this clonotype with a few counts. V usage is TRBV20-1 and J usage is TRBJ2-5; 7 nucleotides line up with TRBD1. The CDR3 has 15 residues. V was clipped by 2 bases and J by 1 base; unmatched bases: 7. CDR1 and CDR2 (germline): DFQATT, SNEGSKA (reference sequence). CDR3 residues: CSARQQGSAQETQYF. The CDR3 nucleotides are TGCAGTGCTAGACAACAGGGGAGCGCCCAAGAGACCCAGTACTTC.